This T cell receptor beta chain came from a study of cytomegalovirus exposure and HLA in healthy donors. Whole-study context: HLA-typed donors were the source of some 85 million unique TCRs, which an early data release held.

The PCR ran on 60 Vbeta and 13 Jbeta primers. The assay was immunoSEQ multiplex PCR, and TCRdb's table has in-frame clones only and misses some. The repertoire holds under 200,000 clones, with roughly 83% as singletons. Concerning this clone itself: Its antigen is as yet unknown.

Regarding the study as a whole: Later analysis identified a missense DCLRE1C variant that was linked to TCR beta V- and J-gene trimming.

Everyone who donated was a healthy bone marrow donor. This CDR3 comprises 16 residues. V was clipped by 1 base and J by 5 bases; unmatched bases: 8. Germline values: CDR1 SGHTA, CDR2 FQGNSA. Material: PBMCs. The V call is TRBV7-2, the J call TRBJ2-3; 8 bases fit TRBD2. The source is a woman aged 50 to 60 in good health and CMV-seronegative. The DNA for the CDR3 is TGTGCCAGCAGCTTAGAGGGCGGGAGGCCCGAAGATACGCAGTATTTT. It yields the protein CASSLEGGRPEDTQYF. The full variable domain, with the rest looked up from reference TRBV7-2 and TRBJ2-3, is GAGVSQSPSNKVTEKGKDVELRCDPISGHTALYWYRQSLGQGLEFLIYFQGNSAPDKSGLPSDRFSAERTGGSVSTLTIQRTQQEDSAVYLCASSLEGGRPEDTQYFGPGTRLTVL.